Listed here are 2 T cell receptor beta chains from one sample, sequenced in a study of blood T cell repertoires in COVID-19. Some clones are missing from TCRdb's copy, which holds only in-frame ones; the method was immunoSEQ multiplex PCR. The sample lists hundreds of thousands of clones, roughly 90% occurring once. The sample was peripheral blood. The origin of the receptors is a woman between 25 and 40 years old with active or convalescent COVID-19.

The gene calls are TRBV3-1 (or the pseudogene TRBV3-2) and TRBJ2-2; 13 nucleotides line up with TRBD2. The V and J ends lost 8 bases and 6 bases, in that order; junction bases with no gene match: 3. This CDR3 spans 14 amino acids. In germline, CDR1 is LGHDT, CDR2 YNNKEL (reference sequence). Here the CDR3 reads CASRTSGGAGELFF. The CDR3 DNA is TGTGCCAGCCGAACTAGCGGGGGGGCCGGGGAGCTGTTTTTT.

The gene calls are TRBV11-2 and TRBJ2-3, with TRBD2 matching over 8 bases. The germline gives CDR1 SGHAT, CDR2 FQNNGV. The CDR3 loop spans 16 amino acids. V was pared by 2 bases and J by 2 bases, with 6 bases of the junction left unmatched. CDR3 residues: CASSLPGGSFTDTQYF. CDR3 DNA: TGTGCCAGCAGCTTACCGGGGGGGTCCTTCACAGATACGCAGTATTTT.